This T cell receptor (beta chain) was retrieved from a study of long-term antiretroviral therapy in people with HIV. Whole-study results and caveats: Blood sampling spanned 2004 to 2017, possibly under older ART regimens. For ART adherence, viral resistance and therapy changes, no data were available. Clones that expanded before ART (that is, prior to treatment) dominated the repertoire at all time points.

Assay version v3.0 of immunoSEQ was used, and it was run at survey level. TCRdb keeps only in-frame clones here, not all; method: immunoSEQ multiplex PCR. The sample holds more than 20,000 clones; less than 85% are singletons and the top ten take around 9.6%. Before they underwent DNA extraction, samples held roughly 0.9-10 million cryopreserved PBMC. The CDR3 covers 14 residues. V lost 5 bases and J 4 bases, leaving 12 bases between the germline ends. The germline CDR1 and CDR2 sequences are SEHNR and FQNEAQ (reference sequence). Comments on this clone: Antigen specificity is unknown.

The rearrangement links TRBV7-9 to TRBJ2-1; no firm D call. The receptor's source is a man aged 40-49 years with HIV. The material was unsorted PBMCs, obtained 2.3 years after starting antiretroviral therapy. This CDR3 is CASSPSETYNEQFF. The CDR3 nucleotides read TGTGCCAGCAGCCCCTCGGAAACTTACAATGAGCAGTTCTTC.